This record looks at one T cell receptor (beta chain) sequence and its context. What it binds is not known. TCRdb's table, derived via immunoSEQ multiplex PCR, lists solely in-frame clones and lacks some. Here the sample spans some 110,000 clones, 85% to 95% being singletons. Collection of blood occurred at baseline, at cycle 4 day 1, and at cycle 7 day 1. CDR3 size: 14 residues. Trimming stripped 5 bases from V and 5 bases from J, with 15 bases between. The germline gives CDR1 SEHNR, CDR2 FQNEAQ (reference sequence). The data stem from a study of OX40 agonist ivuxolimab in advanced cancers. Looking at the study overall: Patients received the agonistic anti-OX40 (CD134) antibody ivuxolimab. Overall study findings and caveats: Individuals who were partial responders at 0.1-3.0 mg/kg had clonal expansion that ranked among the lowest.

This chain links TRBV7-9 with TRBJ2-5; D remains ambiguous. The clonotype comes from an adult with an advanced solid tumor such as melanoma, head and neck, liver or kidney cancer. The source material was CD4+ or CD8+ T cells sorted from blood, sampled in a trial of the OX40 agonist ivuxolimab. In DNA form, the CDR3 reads TGTGCCAGCAGCGCCTCTACCTCGCCGGAGACCCAGTACTTC. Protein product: CASSASTSPETQYF.